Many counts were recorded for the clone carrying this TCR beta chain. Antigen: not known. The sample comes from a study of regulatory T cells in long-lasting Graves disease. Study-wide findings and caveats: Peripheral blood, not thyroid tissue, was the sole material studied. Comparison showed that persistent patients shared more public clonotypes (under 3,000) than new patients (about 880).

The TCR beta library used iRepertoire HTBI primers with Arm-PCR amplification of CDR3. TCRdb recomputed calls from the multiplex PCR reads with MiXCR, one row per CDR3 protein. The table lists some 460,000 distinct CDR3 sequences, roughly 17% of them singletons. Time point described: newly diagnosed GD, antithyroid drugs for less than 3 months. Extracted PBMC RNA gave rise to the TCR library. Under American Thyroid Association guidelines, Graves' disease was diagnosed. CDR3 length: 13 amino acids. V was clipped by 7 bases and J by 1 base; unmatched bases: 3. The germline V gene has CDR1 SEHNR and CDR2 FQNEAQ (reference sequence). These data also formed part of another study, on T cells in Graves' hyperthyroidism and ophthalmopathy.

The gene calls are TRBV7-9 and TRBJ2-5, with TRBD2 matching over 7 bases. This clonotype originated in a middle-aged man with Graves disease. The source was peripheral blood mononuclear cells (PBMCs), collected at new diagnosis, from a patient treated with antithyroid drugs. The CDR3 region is CASKASGQETQYF. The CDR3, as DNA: TGTGCCAGCAAAGCTAGCGGCCAAGAGACCCAGTACTTC.